The 7 T cell receptor beta chains presented below share a single source sample, sequenced in a study of technical replicates of blood from a few donors. Some clones are missing from TCRdb's copy, which holds only in-frame ones; the method was immunoSEQ multiplex PCR. The sample lists about 14,000 clones; 80% to 85% were seen once. The sequenced sample consisted of PBMCs. The receptors were gathered from a human donor in good health.

This chain uses TRBV6-1 with TRBJ2-7, with D possibly TRBD1 on 6 matching bases. Germline V gene data show CDR1 as MNHNS and CDR2 as SASEGT. This CDR3 contains 13 residues. V lost 3 bases and J 5 bases, leaving 11 bases between the germline ends. For the CDR3, the DNA is TGTGCCAGCAGTGACCAACAGGGTAACGAGCAGTACTTC. It codes for CASSDQQGNEQYF.

This rearrangement joins TRBV28 to TRBJ1-1; TRBD1 matches at 11 bases. The germline V gene has CDR1 MDHEN and CDR2 SYDVKM. This CDR3 region has 15 residues. J was trimmed by 6 bases and V by 7 bases; bases with no gene match: 10. The CDR3, as DNA: TGTGCCAGCACCGCCCGGACAGGGGGCACGGCTGAAGCTTTCTTT. This codes for CASTARTGGTAEAFF.

This chain joins TRBV12-5 and TRBJ2-7, with D possibly matching TRBD2 (5 bases). The V end was cut by 1 base, the J end by 6 bases, with 13 bases between. The CDR3 contains 14 residues. Germline V gene lookup returns CDR1 LGHNT and CDR2 FRNRAP. DNA of the CDR3: TGTGCTAGTGGTTTGGCTTTCGAGGAGGCCGAGCAGTACTTC. Translating gives CASGLAFEEAEQYF.

This clone has just one count. The chain is built from TRBV21-1 and TRBJ2-3; TRBD2 was called by the table and not checked on the DNA. TRBV21-1 is a pseudogene locus. The CDR3 contains 19 residues. The CDR3: CASSKGDRLAGVRTDTQYF. As DNA, the CDR3 is TGTGCCAGCAGCAAAGGGGATCGACTAGCGGGAGTCCGCACAGATACGCAGTATTTT.

The genes are TRBV19 and TRBJ2-3, with TRBD1 matching over 9 bases. The CDR3 spans 15 residues. With 4 bases clipped from V and 2 bases from J, the junction kept 4 bases outside the gene matches. Germline V CDR1 and CDR2: LNHDA, SQIVND (reference sequence). This CDR3 is CASSTGQGNTDTQYF. In nucleotides, the CDR3 is TGTGCCAGTAGTACCGGACAGGGGAACACAGATACGCAGTATTTT.

The chain joins TRBV6-1 to TRBJ2-7; a possible D gene is TRBD1 (6 bases). This CDR3 is 15 amino acids long. CDR1 is MNHNS, CDR2 SASEGT, per germline. The V end lost 2 bases, the J end lost 2 bases, and 13 bases lay between the germline ends. CDR3 loop: CASSESPDSPYEQYF. The CDR3 DNA reads TGTGCCAGCAGTGAATCCCCGGACAGCCCCTACGAGCAGTACTTC.

The chain recombines TRBV19 with TRBJ1-2; a weak D match, TRBD1 (6 bases). Germline assignment: CDR1 LNHDA and CDR2 SQIVND (reference sequence). V lost 5 bases and J 6 bases, leaving 25 bases between the germline ends. CDR3 size: 17 residues. The CDR3, as DNA: TGTGCCAGTAGTCCATTATCCCCGGACAGCTACCTCCATGGCTACACCTTC. Its protein is CASSPLSPDSYLHGYTF.